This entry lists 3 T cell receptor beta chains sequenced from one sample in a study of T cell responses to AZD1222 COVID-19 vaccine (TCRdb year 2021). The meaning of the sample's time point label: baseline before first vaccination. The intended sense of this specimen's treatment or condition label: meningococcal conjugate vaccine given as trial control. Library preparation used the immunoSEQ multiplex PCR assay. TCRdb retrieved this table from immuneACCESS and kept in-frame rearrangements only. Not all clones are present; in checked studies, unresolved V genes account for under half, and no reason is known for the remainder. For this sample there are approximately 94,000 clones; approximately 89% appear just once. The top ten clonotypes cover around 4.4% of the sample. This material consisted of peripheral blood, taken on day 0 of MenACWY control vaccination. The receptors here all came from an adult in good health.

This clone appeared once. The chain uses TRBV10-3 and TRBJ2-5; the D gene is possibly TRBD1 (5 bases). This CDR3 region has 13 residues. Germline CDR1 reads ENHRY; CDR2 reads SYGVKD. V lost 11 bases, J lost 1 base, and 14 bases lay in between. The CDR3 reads CAATRDPQETQYF. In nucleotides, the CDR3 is TGTGCCGCTACCAGGGATCCCCAAGAGACCCAGTACTTC.

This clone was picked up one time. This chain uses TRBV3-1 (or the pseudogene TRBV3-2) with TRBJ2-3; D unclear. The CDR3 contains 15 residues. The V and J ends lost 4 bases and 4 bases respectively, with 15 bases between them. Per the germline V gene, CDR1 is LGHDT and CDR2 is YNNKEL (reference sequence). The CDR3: CASSRYVSDADTQYF. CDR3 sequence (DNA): TGTGCCAGCAGCCGGTACGTTTCGGACGCAGATACGCAGTATTTT.

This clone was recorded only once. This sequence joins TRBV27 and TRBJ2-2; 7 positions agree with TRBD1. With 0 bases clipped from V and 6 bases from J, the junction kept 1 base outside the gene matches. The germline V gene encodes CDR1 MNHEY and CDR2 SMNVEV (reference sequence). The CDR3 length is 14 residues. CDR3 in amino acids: CASSLSRGPGELFF. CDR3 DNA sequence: TGTGCCAGCAGTTTATCTAGGGGGCCCGGGGAGCTGTTTTTT.